This section outlines one T cell receptor (beta chain) sequence together with its context. Antigen specificity is unknown. Per germline, CDR1 SGHKS and CDR2 YYEKEE (reference sequence). There are 17 residues in the CDR3. Trimming removed 4 bases from V and 4 bases from J, with 21 bases in between. Positive magnetic bead selection isolated CD4+ and CD8+ cells, and flow cytometry checked purity. These data originate in a study of somatic mutations in cytotoxic T cells in rheumatoid arthritis. Overall study: The authors flow-sorted some V beta antibody-stained T-cell populations at nearly 100% purity, including V beta1+ cells that they sequenced for TCRB.

Sequencing was performed with immunoSEQ multiplex PCR; in TCRdb, only in-frame clones are kept and a portion is missing. The repertoire has some 20,000 clones, around 67% of them found once; the top ten carry about 20%. Study observations and caveats: CD8+ clonality rose with age in rheumatoid arthritis patients, not healthy controls. The study found that the largest CD8+ clone exceeded 20% of CD8+ cells in about an eighth of the 65 patients.

Sequenced material: CD8+ T cells sorted from blood. This TCR was recovered from an adult with rheumatoid arthritis. This sequence joins TRBV5-5 and TRBJ2-1; possibly TRBD1 for D (7 bases). CDR3 sequence (DNA): TGTGCCAGCAGCCGGACCACAGGGGAGGTAGGGTACAATGAGCAGTTCTTC. Translating it yields CASSRTTGEVGYNEQFF.